The present T cell receptor beta chain was sequenced within a study of T-cell memory formation after mild COVID-19. Looking at the study overall: Clusters of TCRs were largely donor specific. Notes on the study in general: Memory from before infection featured some responding clones, which suggests cross-reactive memory joined. Clones that contracted from day 15 to 85 had balanced CD4/CD8; later expanders were CD4+ biased. CD4+ contracting clones were found mainly in CM and EM, and CD8+ ones in EMRA.

The germline V gene has CDR1 SGHRS and CDR2 YFSETQ. Trimming removed 0 bases from V and 15 bases from J, with 13 bases in between. The CDR3 sequence is 13 residues long. This clonotype was detected a few times. Its target is unknown. TCRdb re-analysed the 5' RACE reads in MiXCR, keeping a single row per CDR3 protein. The sample has nearly 200,000 distinct CDR3 sequences; around 19% are singletons. Specimen: PBMCs or a T cell subset sorted from them (not recorded which). The TCR was taken from an adult woman who had mild COVID-19 (a few samples of this study predate the infection). Cell type and time point are not known. The V call is TRBV5-1, the J call TRBJ1-6, with a tentative D call TRBD1 (5 bases). Written as DNA, the CDR3 is TGCGCCAGCAGCTTGGATAGGGGAGCGGTCCTCCACTTT. It translates to CASSLDRGAVLHF.